The rows below give T cell receptor beta chains drawn from one sample of a study of CD8 T cells in Susac syndrome. TCRdb re-derived calls from the immunoSEQ multiplex PCR reads in MiXCR, one entry per CDR3 protein. Among approximately 220,000 distinct CDR3 sequences listed, roughly 94% were seen once. Material: CD4+ T cells from PBMCs. These receptors originate from a human donor with multiple sclerosis. CDR3s include the opening cysteine and the closing phenylalanine or tryptophan. The order of the fields is D gene, clone size, J gene, V gene, CDR3 length, CDR3 DNA, CDR3 protein. A D gene is named only where the DNA matches it firmly. The size of a clone is reported for some rows only, either as once, few or many, or as a class for expanded clones.

D gene: TRBD1; clone size: .; J gene: TRBJ2-5; V gene: TRBV3-1; CDR3 length: 14; CDR3 DNA: TGTGCCAGCGACACAGGGGGCTCGGGTAAGACCCAGTACTTC; CDR3 protein: CASDTGGSGKTQYF
D gene: .; clone size: .; J gene: TRBJ1-4; V gene: TRBV2; CDR3 length: 15; CDR3 DNA: TGTGCCAGCAGTGAAGTGAGGGGTGTGGGTGAAAAACTGTTTTTT; CDR3 protein: CASSEVRGVGEKLFF
D gene: .; clone size: .; J gene: TRBJ2-3; V gene: TRBV11-2; CDR3 length: 13; CDR3 DNA: TGTGCCAGCAGCCACAGGGACACAGATACGCAGTATTTT; CDR3 protein: CASSHRDTDTQYF
D gene: .; clone size: .; J gene: TRBJ1-6; V gene: TRBV20-1; CDR3 length: 13; CDR3 DNA: TGCAGTGCTAGAGAGACAAATAATTCACCCCTCCACTTT; CDR3 protein: CSARETNNSPLHF
D gene: TRBD1; clone size: .; J gene: TRBJ2-5; V gene: TRBV30; CDR3 length: 14; CDR3 DNA: TGTGCCTGGAGTGTACGAGGGGGCGGGGAGACCCAGTACTTC; CDR3 protein: CAWSVRGGGETQYF
D gene: TRBD1; clone size: .; J gene: TRBJ1-6; V gene: TRBV5-1; CDR3 length: 15; CDR3 DNA: TGCGCCAGCAGCGCAGACAGGGGGAGTAATTCACCCCTCCACTTT; CDR3 protein: CASSADRGSNSPLHF
D gene: .; clone size: .; J gene: TRBJ2-5; V gene: TRBV23-1; CDR3 length: 15; CDR3 DNA: TGCGCCAGCCTTCAACCCGGGGCACCTCAAGAGACCCAGTACTTC; CDR3 protein: CASLQPGAPQETQYF
D gene: TRBD2; clone size: once; J gene: TRBJ2-5; V gene: TRBV6-5; CDR3 length: 16; CDR3 DNA: TGTGCCAGCAGTTACCTCGGTAGCGGGGCTTTCGAGACCCAGTACTTC; CDR3 protein: CASSYLGSGAFETQYF
D gene: TRBD1; clone size: .; J gene: TRBJ1-1; V gene: TRBV3-1; CDR3 length: 14; CDR3 DNA: TGTGCCAGCAGCCTCGTCGGACAGGGCACTGAAGCTTTCTTT; CDR3 protein: CASSLVGQGTEAFF
D gene: .; clone size: .; J gene: TRBJ1-1; V gene: TRBV29-1; CDR3 length: 13; CDR3 DNA: TGCAGCGTTTCGGGCCTTCGGGGCACTGAAGCTTTCTTT; CDR3 protein: CSVSGLRGTEAFF
D gene: .; clone size: .; J gene: TRBJ2-5; V gene: TRBV1; CDR3 length: 17; CDR3 DNA: TGCACCAGCAGCCAAGAATTTGGCCTAGCGGGTCAAGAGACCCAGTACTTC; CDR3 protein: CTSSQEFGLAGQETQYF
D gene: .; clone size: .; J gene: TRBJ2-2; V gene: TRBV7-9; CDR3 length: 15; CDR3 DNA: TGTGCCAGCAGCTCCATGGGGGGCCCCACCGGGGAGCTGTTTTTT; CDR3 protein: CASSSMGGPTGELFF
D gene: .; clone size: once; J gene: TRBJ2-5; V gene: TRBV2; CDR3 length: 14; CDR3 DNA: TGTGCCAGCAGCGCCCAGACTAGATCCGAGACCCAGTACTTC; CDR3 protein: CASSAQTRSETQYF